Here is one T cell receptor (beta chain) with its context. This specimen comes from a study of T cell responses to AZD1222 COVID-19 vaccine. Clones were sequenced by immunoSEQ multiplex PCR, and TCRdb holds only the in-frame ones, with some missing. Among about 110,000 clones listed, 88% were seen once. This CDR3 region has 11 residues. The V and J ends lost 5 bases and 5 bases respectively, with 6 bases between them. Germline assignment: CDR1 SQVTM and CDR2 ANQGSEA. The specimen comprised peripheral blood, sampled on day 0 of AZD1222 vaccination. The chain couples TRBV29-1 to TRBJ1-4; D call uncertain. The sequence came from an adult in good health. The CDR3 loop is CSVFYNEKLFF. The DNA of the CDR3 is TGCAGCGTTTTTTACAATGAAAAACTGTTTTTT.